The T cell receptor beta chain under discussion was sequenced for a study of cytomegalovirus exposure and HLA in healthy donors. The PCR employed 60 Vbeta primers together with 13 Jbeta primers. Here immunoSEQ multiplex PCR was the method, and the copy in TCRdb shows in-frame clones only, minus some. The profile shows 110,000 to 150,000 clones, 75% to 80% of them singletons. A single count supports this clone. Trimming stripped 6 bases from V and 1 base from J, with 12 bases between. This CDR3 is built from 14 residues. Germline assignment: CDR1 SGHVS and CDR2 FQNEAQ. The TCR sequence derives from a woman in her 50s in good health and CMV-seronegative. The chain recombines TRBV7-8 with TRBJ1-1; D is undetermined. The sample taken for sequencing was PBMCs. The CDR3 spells CASSLTEGNTEAFF. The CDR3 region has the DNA TGTGCCAGCAGTCTAACAGAGGGGAACACTGAAGCTTTCTTT.